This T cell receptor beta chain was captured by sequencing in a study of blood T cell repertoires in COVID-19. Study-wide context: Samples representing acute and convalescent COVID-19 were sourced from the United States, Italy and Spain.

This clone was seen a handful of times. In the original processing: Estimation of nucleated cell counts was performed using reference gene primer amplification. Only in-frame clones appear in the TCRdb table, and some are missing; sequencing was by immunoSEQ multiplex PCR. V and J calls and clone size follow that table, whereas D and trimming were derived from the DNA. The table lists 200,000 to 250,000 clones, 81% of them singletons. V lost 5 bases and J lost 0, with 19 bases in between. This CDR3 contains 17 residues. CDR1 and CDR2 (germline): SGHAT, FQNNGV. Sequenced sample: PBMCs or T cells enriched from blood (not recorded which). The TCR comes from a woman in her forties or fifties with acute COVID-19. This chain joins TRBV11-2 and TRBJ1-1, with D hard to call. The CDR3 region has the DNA TGTGCCAGCAGCAGGCGTTTGGGGAGGGAGATGAACACTGAAGCTTTCTTT. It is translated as CASSRRLGREMNTEAFF.